One sample yielded the 26 T cell receptor beta chains listed below, sequenced in a study of T cell clones after liver transplantation. Generated by immunoSEQ multiplex PCR, the TCRdb table keeps only in-frame clones and is missing some. The sample holds roughly 53,000 clones, roughly 71% seen once. The sequencing used CD4+ T cells from blood, collected at the 22-month timepoint. These receptors were taken from a human patient who received a liver transplant. The T cells may partly be graft donor cells.

The CDR3 sequence is CASSIGEGHTEAFF. For the CDR3, the DNA is TGTGCCAGTAGTATAGGAGAGGGCCACACTGAAGCTTTCTTT. The gene calls are TRBV19 and TRBJ1-1, with D uncertain. The CDR3 sequence is 14 residues long. Germline lookup yields CDR1 LNHDA and CDR2 SQIVND (reference sequence). Trimming took off 1 base at V and 3 bases at J, with 9 bases between the two ends.

This rearrangement joins TRBV30 to TRBJ2-2; D perhaps matches TRBD2 (5 bases). This CDR3 has 12 amino acids. Germline CDR1 GTSNPN, CDR2 SVGIG (reference sequence). Trimming cost V 3 bases and J 7 bases, with 9 bases left between them. CDR3 sequence: CAWSKGSGELFF. The DNA of the CDR3 is TGTGCCTGGAGCAAAGGGAGCGGGGAGCTGTTTTTT.

V is TRBV29-1 and J is TRBJ2-7, with 8 bases that match TRBD1. The CDR3 covers 13 residues. Germline V gene sequence: CDR1 SQVTM, CDR2 ANQGSEA. J lost 2 bases, V lost 4 bases, and 4 bases had no gene match. CDR3 nucleotide sequence: TGCAGCGTTGGACAGGGGCCCACCTACGAGCAGTACTTC. This translates into CSVGQGPTYEQYF.

This chain uses TRBV7-9 with TRBJ2-6; D remains ambiguous. Germline loops: CDR1 SEHNR, CDR2 FQNEAQ (reference sequence). V dropped 3 bases and J dropped 0 bases, with 6 bases sitting between them. The CDR3 consists of 15 residues. CDR3 loop: CASSFVVSGANVLTF. The CDR3 DNA sequence: TGTGCCAGCAGCTTCGTAGTCTCTGGGGCCAACGTCCTGACTTTC. The whole variable domain, filled in from reference TRBV7-9 and TRBJ2-6, reads DTGVSQNPRHKITKRGQNVTFRCDPISEHNRLYWYRQTLGQGPEFLTYFQNEAQLEKSRLLSDRFSAERPKGSFSTLEIQRTEQGDSAMYLCASSFVVSGANVLTFGAGSRLTVL.

The gene calls are TRBV19 and TRBJ1-5; TRBD1 matches at 8 bases. The V gene end was trimmed by 9 bases and the J gene end by 0 bases; junction bases not matched to a gene: 13. Germline V CDR1 and CDR2: LNHDA, SQIVND (reference sequence). CDR3 size: 17 residues. The CDR3 spells CASSGGTATYSNQPQHF. The CDR3 DNA reads TGTGCCAGCTCAGGGGGCACCGCAACCTATAGCAATCAGCCCCAGCATTTT.

The chain uses TRBV5-1 and TRBJ1-1; D possibly corresponds to TRBD1 (6 bases). Looked up from germline, CDR1 is SGHRS and CDR2 is YFSETQ. V lost 2 bases and J lost 6, with 11 bases in between. The CDR3 length is 13 residues. CDR3 protein: CASSFGGLSEAFF. CDR3 sequence (DNA): TGCGCCAGCAGCTTTGGGGGGCTGTCTGAAGCTTTCTTT.

The rearrangement uses TRBV27 and TRBJ1-2, with no clear D. V was shortened by 2 bases and J by 2 bases, with 6 bases between the two germline ends. In germline, CDR1 is MNHEY, CDR2 SMNVEV (reference sequence). The CDR3 covers 13 residues. The CDR3 bases are TGTGCCAGCAGTTTAAGGCAGAACTATGGCTACACCTTC. Its protein is CASSLRQNYGYTF.

The J gene is TRBJ1-1, the V gene TRBV27; the D is unclear. Germline CDR1 reads MNHEY; CDR2 reads SMNVEV (reference sequence). V was clipped by 5 bases and J by 8 bases, with 24 bases between them. The CDR3 length is 16 residues. The CDR3 DNA is TGTGCCAGCAGTCTTTCCGCGGGGAAGGGTCGAATGGAAGCTTTCTTT. Translated: CASSLSAGKGRMEAFF.

This clone was detected only a few times. The rearrangement joins TRBV7-2 to TRBJ1-2; perhaps TRBD1 as D (5 bases). Trimming left V 2 bases short and J 8 bases short, with 15 bases between. CDR1 and CDR2 from the germline V gene are SGHTA and FQGNSA. This CDR3 has 14 amino acids. CDR3 sequence reads: CASSLRGRELGYTF. The CDR3 bases are TGTGCCAGCAGCTTAAGGGGAAGGGAGTTGGGCTACACCTTC.

This clone appeared a few times. This rearrangement joins TRBV28 to TRBJ2-2; TRBD1 agrees at 8 bases. There are 14 residues in the CDR3. The germline gives CDR1 MDHEN, CDR2 SYDVKM. With 7 bases clipped from V and 4 bases from J, the junction kept 5 bases outside the gene matches. CDR3 DNA: TGTGCCAGCAAAGGGACAGGACTCACCGGGGAGCTGTTTTTT. It yields the protein CASKGTGLTGELFF.

This sequence joins TRBV28 and TRBJ1-6, with TRBD1 as a possible D gene (5 bases). The CDR3 contains 15 residues. V was cut by 2 bases and J by 13 bases, with 18 bases left in between. Germline lookup yields CDR1 MDHEN and CDR2 SYDVKM. The CDR3 is CASSLEASGGGPLHF. The CDR3 nucleotides are TGTGCCAGCAGTTTAGAAGCATCCGGGGGAGGGCCCCTCCACTTT.

The rearrangement joins TRBV7-9 to TRBJ1-6; TRBD1 agrees at 9 bases. Unmatched junction bases numbered 6, after V lost 4 bases and J lost 5 bases. The CDR3 is made up of 16 amino acids. The germline CDR1 and CDR2 sequences are SEHNR and FQNEAQ (reference sequence). This CDR3 is CASSSGQGVHNSPLHF. CDR3 DNA sequence: TGTGCCAGCAGCTCGGGACAGGGAGTCCATAATTCACCCCTCCACTTT. Using reference TRBV7-9 and TRBJ1-6 for the parts outside the CDR3, the full variable domain is DTGVSQNPRHKITKRGQNVTFRCDPISEHNRLYWYRQTLGQGPEFLTYFQNEAQLEKSRLLSDRFSAERPKGSFSTLEIQRTEQGDSAMYLCASSSGQGVHNSPLHFGNGTRLTVT.

This chain links TRBV10-2 with TRBJ2-7, with a weak D call TRBD1 (7 bases). Trimming pared 6 bases from V and 4 bases from J, leaving 16 bases between. This CDR3 comprises 14 residues. Germline CDR1 is WSHSY and CDR2 is SAAADI. CDR3 in amino acids: CASREGQTRYEQYF. Here the CDR3 DNA reads TGCGCCAGCAGGGAGGGACAGACTAGATACGAGCAGTACTTC.

This clone has a handful of counts. The V gene is TRBV5-1, the J gene TRBJ2-2; D is unclear. CDR1 and CDR2 (germline): SGHRS, YFSETQ. The CDR3 length is 15 residues. V gave up 3 bases and J gave up 0 bases, with 9 bases separating them. The CDR3 region has the DNA TGCGCCAGCAGCTACCGACAAGCGAACACCGGGGAGCTGTTTTTT. This encodes CASSYRQANTGELFF.

Here the CDR3 DNA reads TGTGCCTGGATCAAGAGGGGTGAAGTCGGGGAGCTGTTTTTT. This translates into CAWIKRGEVGELFF. The chain recombines TRBV30 with TRBJ2-2; D tentatively reads TRBD1 or TRBD2 (5 bases each). The length of the CDR3 is 14 residues. Between the trimmed V and J ends, which lost 4 bases and 7 bases, there was a span of 16 bases. Per the germline V gene, CDR1 is GTSNPN and CDR2 is SVGIG (reference sequence). The entire variable domain, with the rest obtained from reference TRBV30 and TRBJ2-2, is as follows: SQTIHQWPATLVQPVGSPLSLECTVEGTSNPNLYWYRQAAGRGLQLLFYSVGIGQISSEVPQNLSASRPQDRQFILSSKKLLLSDSGFYLCAWIKRGEVGELFFGEGSRLTVL.

This clone has just a few counts. CDR3 sequence: CASSIRQGARNEQFF. CDR3 DNA sequence: TGTGCCAGTAGTATTCGTCAGGGGGCCCGCAATGAGCAGTTCTTC. This rearrangement joins TRBV19 to TRBJ2-1; TRBD1 agrees at 8 bases. Per germline, CDR1 LNHDA and CDR2 SQIVND (reference sequence). The CDR3 contains 15 residues. With V trimmed by 3 bases and J by 6 bases, 7 bases remained unmatched.

DNA of the CDR3: TGTGCCAGCAGTGAAGAATATCAGCCCCAGCATTTT. Protein: CASSEEYQPQHF. V gene TRBV6-1 combines with J gene TRBJ1-5; D is undetermined. This CDR3 region has 12 residues. Germline lookup yields CDR1 MNHNS and CDR2 SASEGT. Trimming shortened V by 1 base and J by 5 bases, and 3 bases separated the two germline ends.

Remarks on this clone: The germline gene is not matched at one end of the junction; a read error may be the cause. V usage is TRBV11-2 and J usage is TRBJ1-1; a possible D gene is TRBD1 (6 bases). The CDR3 totals 14 residues. Germline CDR1 is SGHAT and CDR2 is FQNNGV. In DNA, the CDR3 is TGTGCCAGCCTAGACACAGGGATGAAGACTGAAGCTTTCTTT. Its protein is CASLDTGMKTEAFF.

The chain has TRBV15 and TRBJ1-5; D remains unclear. The CDR3 spans 13 residues. From germline, CDR1 is LNHNV and CDR2 YYDKDF (reference sequence). Trimming left V 1 base short and J 5 bases short, with 6 bases between. The CDR3 protein is CATSRGRDQPQHF. The CDR3, as DNA: TGTGCCACCAGCAGAGGGAGAGATCAGCCCCAGCATTTT. Full variable domain (outside the CDR3, taken from reference TRBV15 and TRBJ1-5): DAMVIQNPRYQVTQFGKPVTLSCSQTLNHNVMYWYQQKSSQAPKLLFHYYDKDFNNEADTPDNFQSRRPNTSFCFLDIRSPGLGDTAMYLCATSRGRDQPQHFGDGTRLSIL.

The V gene is TRBV11-2, the J gene TRBJ2-1, with a tentative D call TRBD2 (5 bases). The germline V and J ends were trimmed by 5 bases and 5 bases, with 16 bases remaining between them. Germline V gives CDR1 SGHAT, CDR2 FQNNGV. The CDR3 runs to 15 residues. CDR3 in DNA: TGTGCCAGCAGCCAAGACTACCAATCCCACAATGAGCAGTTCTTC. Amino acid sequence: CASSQDYQSHNEQFF.

This rearrangement joins TRBV7-2 to TRBJ2-6; no clear D gene. Trimming took 5 bases from V and 4 from J, leaving 6 bases between them. This CDR3 spans 13 amino acids. The V gene's germline CDR1 is SGHTA and CDR2 FQGNSA. CDR3 region: CASSPPGANVLTF. For the CDR3, the DNA is TGTGCCAGCAGCCCGCCGGGGGCCAACGTCCTGACTTTC.

This chain uses TRBV20-1 with TRBJ1-2, with 7 positions matching TRBD1. CDR1 is DFQATT, CDR2 SNEGSKA, per germline (reference sequence). The CDR3 length is 11 residues. The CDR3: CSARGLRGYTF. In DNA, the CDR3 is TGCAGCGCGAGGGGGCTTAGGGGCTACACCTTC.

This chain uses TRBV19 with TRBJ2-7; the D is unclear. This CDR3 region has 15 residues. The germline V gene has CDR1 LNHDA and CDR2 SQIVND (reference sequence). Trimming shortened V by 1 base and J by 2 bases, and 12 bases separated the two germline ends. The CDR3 here is CASSIVGGFTYEQYF. CDR3 nucleotide sequence: TGTGCCAGTAGTATAGTAGGTGGCTTTACCTACGAGCAGTACTTC.

The gene calls are TRBV7-3 and TRBJ2-2; D possibly corresponds to TRBD1 (5 bases). The germline V and J ends were trimmed by 5 bases and 4 bases, with 11 bases remaining between them. The CDR3 loop spans 14 amino acids. Germline CDR1 and CDR2: SGHTA and FQGTGA. CDR3 nucleotides: TGTGCCAGCAGCCCACAAGGGGCCACCGGGGAGCTGTTTTTT. It specifies CASSPQGATGELFF.

The chain recombines TRBV15 with TRBJ2-5; 12 nucleotides agree with TRBD1. Losses at the gene ends were 3 bases for V and 5 bases for J; bases not matched to a gene: 7. Per the germline V gene, CDR1 is LNHNV and CDR2 is YYDKDF (reference sequence). The CDR3 is 16 residues long. CDR3 residues: CATSRSRDRGLETQYF. The CDR3 nucleotides read TGTGCCACCAGCAGGTCCCGGGACAGGGGGCTCGAGACCCAGTACTTC.

J is TRBJ1-6 and V is TRBV10-3; possible D gene TRBD1, 5 bases. Germline CDR1 and CDR2: ENHRY and SYGVKD. The ends were cut back, 10 bases at V and 6 bases at J, with 16 bases in the middle. This CDR3 has 14 amino acids. CDR3 in DNA: TGTGCCACCCAGCTTAGGGACCTTAATTCACCCCTCCACTTT. Protein sequence: CATQLRDLNSPLHF.